Listed here are 5 T cell receptor beta chains from one sample, sequenced in a study of a mutant IDH1 vaccine in newly diagnosed glioma (dated by TCRdb to about 2021). Library creation used the immunoSEQ multiplex PCR assay. TCRdb took this table from immuneACCESS and kept in-frame rearrangements with V and J called. Such tables lack part of the clones; where checked against another copy, unresolved V genes explain under half of the gap, and the rest is unexplained. The sample table contains some 45,000 clones; only one count was recorded for around 83% of them. The ten largest clones take up roughly 5.6% of the sample. What the time point label conveys for this sample: week 35, safety follow-up. Each vaccine dose, consisting of 300 ug of a 20-mer mutant IDH1 peptide in Montanide, was administered subcutaneously with topical imiquimod. These receptors lack a known antigen. Material: PBMCs, obtained from a glioma patient whose treatment included an IDH1 peptide vaccine. Source of these receptors: a woman aged 45 to 65 with glioma.

The rearrangement joins TRBV29-1 to TRBJ2-5, with 7 bases aligning to TRBD1. The CDR3 runs 12 residues. Germline V gene data show CDR1 as SQVTM and CDR2 as ANQGSEA. Trimming cost V 3 bases and J 10 bases; bases outside gene matches: 8. The CDR3 DNA reads as TGCAGCGTTGACCTCGACAGGGCCGACCAGTACTTC. The encoded protein is CSVDLDRADQYF. Looking up the rest from reference TRBV29-1 and TRBJ2-5 gives the full variable domain: SAVISQKPSRDICQRGTSLTIQCQVDSQVTMMFWYRQQPGQSLTLIATANQGSEATYESGFVIDKFPISRPNLTFSTLTVSNMSPEDSSIYLCSVDLDRADQYFGPGTRLLVL.

V and J are TRBV30 and TRBJ2-7; maybe TRBD2 (6 bases). This CDR3 region has 15 residues. Germline lookup yields CDR1 GTSNPN and CDR2 SVGIG (reference sequence). Trimming took off 1 base at V and 2 bases at J, with 15 bases between the two ends. The CDR3 here is CAWSDGSPLTYEQYF. Here the CDR3 DNA reads TGTGCCTGGAGTGACGGGAGCCCCTTGACCTACGAGCAGTACTTC.

The chain links TRBV7-2 to TRBJ1-2; 7 nucleotides match TRBD1. The ends lost 0 bases at V and 7 bases at J; junction bases unmatched: 8. The CDR3 sequence is 15 residues long. CDR1 SGHTA and CDR2 FQGNSA come from the germline V gene. The CDR3, as DNA: TGTGCCAGCAGCTTAGCCGGAGGGACAGATCCTGGCTACACCTTC. Its translation: CASSLAGGTDPGYTF. Using reference TRBV7-2 and TRBJ1-2 for the parts outside the CDR3, the full variable domain is GAGVSQSPSNKVTEKGKDVELRCDPISGHTALYWYRQSLGQGLEFLIYFQGNSAPDKSGLPSDRFSAERTGGSVSTLTIQRTQQEDSAVYLCASSLAGGTDPGYTFGSGTRLTVV.

The gene calls are TRBV14 and TRBJ2-5; 8 nucleotides line up with TRBD2. With V trimmed by 0 bases and J by 1 base, 7 bases remained unmatched. The CDR3 has 17 residues. CDR1 is SGHDN and CDR2 is FVKESK in the germline V gene. In nucleotides, the CDR3 is TGTGCCAGCAGCCAAGACAGGACGGGGGGGTTCCAAGAGACCCAGTACTTC. Encoded protein: CASSQDRTGGFQETQYF. The whole variable domain, filled in from reference TRBV14 and TRBJ2-5, reads EAGVTQFPSHSVIEKGQTVTLRCDPISGHDNLYWYRRVMGKEIKFLLHFVKESKQDESGMPNNRFLAERTGGTYSTLKVQPAELEDSGVYFCASSQDRTGGFQETQYFGPGTRLLVL.

The CDR3 nucleotides are TGTGCCATCAGTGGGGGACAGGAGAACCTATCTAATGAAAAACTGTTTTTT. This gives the protein CAISGGQENLSNEKLFF. The chain joins TRBV10-3 to TRBJ1-4, with 8 bases lining up with TRBD1. Germline-derived CDR1 and CDR2 are ENHRY and SYGVKD. The CDR3 spans 17 residues. Unmatched junction bases numbered 10, after V lost 4 bases and J lost 3 bases.